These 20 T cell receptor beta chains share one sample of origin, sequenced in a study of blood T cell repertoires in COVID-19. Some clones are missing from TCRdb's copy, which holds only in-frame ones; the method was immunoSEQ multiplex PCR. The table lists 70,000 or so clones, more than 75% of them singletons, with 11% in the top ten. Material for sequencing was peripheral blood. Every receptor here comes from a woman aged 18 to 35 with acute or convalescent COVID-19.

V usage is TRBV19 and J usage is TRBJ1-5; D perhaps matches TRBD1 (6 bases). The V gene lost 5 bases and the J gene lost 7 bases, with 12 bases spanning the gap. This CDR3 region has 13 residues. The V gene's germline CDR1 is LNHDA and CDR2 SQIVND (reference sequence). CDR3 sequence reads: CASSVTGPQPQHF. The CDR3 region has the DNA TGTGCCAGTAGTGTGACAGGTCCCCAGCCCCAGCATTTT.

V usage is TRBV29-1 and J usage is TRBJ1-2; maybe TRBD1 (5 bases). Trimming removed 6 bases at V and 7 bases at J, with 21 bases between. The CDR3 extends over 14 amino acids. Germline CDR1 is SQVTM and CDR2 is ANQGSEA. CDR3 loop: CSVIKGLGGSGYTF. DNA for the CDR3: TGCAGCGTCATAAAGGGGCTGGGTGGTAGTGGCTACACCTTC. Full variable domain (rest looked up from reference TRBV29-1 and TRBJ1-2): SAVISQKPSRDICQRGTSLTIQCQVDSQVTMMFWYRQQPGQSLTLIATANQGSEATYESGFVIDKFPISRPNLTFSTLTVSNMSPEDSSIYLCSVIKGLGGSGYTFGSGTRLTVV.

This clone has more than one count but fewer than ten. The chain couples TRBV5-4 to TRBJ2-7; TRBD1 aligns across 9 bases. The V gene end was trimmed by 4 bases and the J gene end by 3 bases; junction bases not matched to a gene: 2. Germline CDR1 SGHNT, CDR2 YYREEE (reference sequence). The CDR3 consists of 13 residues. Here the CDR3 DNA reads TGTGCCAGCAGCCGACAGGGGGTCTACGAGCAGTACTTC. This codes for CASSRQGVYEQYF.

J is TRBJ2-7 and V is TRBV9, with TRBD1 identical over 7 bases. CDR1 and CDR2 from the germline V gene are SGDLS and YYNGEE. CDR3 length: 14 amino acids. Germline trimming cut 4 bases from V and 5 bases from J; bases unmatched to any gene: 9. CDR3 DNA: TGTGCCAGCAGCCCCATCGACAGGGTCCACGAGCAGTACTTC. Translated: CASSPIDRVHEQYF.

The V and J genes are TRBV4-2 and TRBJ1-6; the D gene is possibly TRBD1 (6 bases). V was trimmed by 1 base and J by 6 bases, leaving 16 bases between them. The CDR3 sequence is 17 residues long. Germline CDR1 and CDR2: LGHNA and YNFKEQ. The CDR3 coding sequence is TGTGCCAGCAGCCAAGGGGGGGGCAGTGCGAGTAATTCACCCCTCCACTTT. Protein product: CASSQGGGSASNSPLHF.

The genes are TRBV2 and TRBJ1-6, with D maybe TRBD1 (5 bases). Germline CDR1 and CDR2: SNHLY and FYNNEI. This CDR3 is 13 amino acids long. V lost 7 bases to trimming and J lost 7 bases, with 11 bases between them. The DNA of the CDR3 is TGTGCCAGCAATGTGAACAGGAATTCACCCCTCCACTTT. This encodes CASNVNRNSPLHF. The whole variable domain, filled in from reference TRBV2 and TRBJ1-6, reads EPEVTQTPSHQVTQMGQEVILRCVPISNHLYFYWYRQILGQKVEFLVSFYNNEISEKSEIFDDQFSVERPDGSNFTLKIRSTKLEDSAMYFCASNVNRNSPLHFGNGTRLTVT.

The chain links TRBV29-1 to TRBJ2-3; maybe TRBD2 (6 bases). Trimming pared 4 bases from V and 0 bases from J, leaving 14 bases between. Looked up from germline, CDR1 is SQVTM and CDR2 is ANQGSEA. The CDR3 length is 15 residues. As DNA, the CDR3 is TGCAGCGTTGGACACCTAGCGCCAAGCACAGATACGCAGTATTTT. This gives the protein CSVGHLAPSTDTQYF.

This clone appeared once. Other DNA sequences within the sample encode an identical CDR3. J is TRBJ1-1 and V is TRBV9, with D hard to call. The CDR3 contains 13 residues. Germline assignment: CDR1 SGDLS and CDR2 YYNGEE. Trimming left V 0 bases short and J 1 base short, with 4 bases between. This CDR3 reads CASSVVQNTEAFF. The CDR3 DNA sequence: TGTGCCAGCAGCGTAGTTCAGAACACTGAAGCTTTCTTT.

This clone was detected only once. CDR3 protein: CASSRGGTGGTYEQYF. CDR3 DNA: TGTGCCAGCAGCAGAGGGGGGACAGGGGGCACCTACGAGCAGTACTTC. The J gene is TRBJ2-7, the V gene TRBV5-4; TRBD1 agrees at 12 bases. V was clipped by 4 bases and J by 2 bases; unmatched bases: 7. CDR1 is SGHNT, CDR2 YYREEE, per germline (reference sequence). This CDR3 has 16 amino acids.

The CDR3 region is CASSFSVETQYF. DNA of the CDR3: TGTGCCAGCAGTTTTAGCGTAGAGACCCAGTACTTC. The chain carries TRBV12-3 or TRBV12-4 and TRBJ2-5; a weak D match, TRBD2 (5 bases). The CDR3 runs 12 residues. V shed 3 bases and J shed 4 bases, with 6 bases lying between them.

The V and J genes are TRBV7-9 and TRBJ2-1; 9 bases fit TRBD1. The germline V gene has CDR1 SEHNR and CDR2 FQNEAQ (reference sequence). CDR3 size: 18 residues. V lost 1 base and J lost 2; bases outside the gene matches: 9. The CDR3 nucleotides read TGTGCCAGCAGCTTAGGAACTCACCGGGACAGGGCCTACAATGAGCAGTTCTTC. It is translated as CASSLGTHRDRAYNEQFF.

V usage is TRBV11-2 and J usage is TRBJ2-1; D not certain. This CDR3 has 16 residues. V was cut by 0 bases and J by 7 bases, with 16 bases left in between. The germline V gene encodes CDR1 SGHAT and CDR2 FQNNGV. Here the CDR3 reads CASSLDLGYPLNEQFF. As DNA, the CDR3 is TGTGCCAGCAGCTTAGATCTGGGCTACCCACTGAATGAGCAGTTCTTC.

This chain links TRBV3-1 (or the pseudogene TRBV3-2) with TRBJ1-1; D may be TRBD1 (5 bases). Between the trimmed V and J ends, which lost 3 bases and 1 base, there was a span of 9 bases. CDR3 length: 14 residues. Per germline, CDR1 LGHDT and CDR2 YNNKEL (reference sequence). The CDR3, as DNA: TGTGCCAGCAGCCAGACCGACAGGAACACTGAAGCTTTCTTT. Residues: CASSQTDRNTEAFF.

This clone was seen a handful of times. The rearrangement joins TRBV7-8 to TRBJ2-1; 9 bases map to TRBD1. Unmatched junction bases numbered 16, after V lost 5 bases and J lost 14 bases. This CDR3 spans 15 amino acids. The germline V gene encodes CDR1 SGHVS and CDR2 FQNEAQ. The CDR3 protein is CASSHNTGGQGWKFF. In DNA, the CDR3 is TGTGCCAGCAGCCATAATACCGGAGGACAGGGGTGGAAGTTCTTC.

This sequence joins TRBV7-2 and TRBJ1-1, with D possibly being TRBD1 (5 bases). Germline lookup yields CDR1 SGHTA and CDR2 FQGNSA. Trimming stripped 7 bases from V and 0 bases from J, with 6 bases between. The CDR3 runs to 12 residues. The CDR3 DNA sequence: TGTGCCAGCAAGGGGATGAACACTGAAGCTTTCTTT. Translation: CASKGMNTEAFF.

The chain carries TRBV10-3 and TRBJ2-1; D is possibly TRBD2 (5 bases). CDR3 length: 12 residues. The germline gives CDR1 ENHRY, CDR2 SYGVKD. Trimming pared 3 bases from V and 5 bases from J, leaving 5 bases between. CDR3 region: CAISEADNEQFF. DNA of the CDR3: TGTGCCATCAGTGAAGCGGACAATGAGCAGTTCTTC.

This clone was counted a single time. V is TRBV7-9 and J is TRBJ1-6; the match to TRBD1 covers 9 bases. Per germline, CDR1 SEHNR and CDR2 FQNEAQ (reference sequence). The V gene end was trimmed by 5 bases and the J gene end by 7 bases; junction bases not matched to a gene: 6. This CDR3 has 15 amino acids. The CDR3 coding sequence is TGTGCCAGCAGCGGAGCCGGGACAGGGAATTCACCCCTCCACTTT. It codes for CASSGAGTGNSPLHF.

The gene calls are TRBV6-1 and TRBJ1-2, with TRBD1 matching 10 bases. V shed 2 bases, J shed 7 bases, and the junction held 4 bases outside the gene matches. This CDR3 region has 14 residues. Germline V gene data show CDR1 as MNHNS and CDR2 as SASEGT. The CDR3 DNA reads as TGTGCCAGCAGTGAAATCCGGGACAGGGGTGGCTACACCTTC. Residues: CASSEIRDRGGYTF.

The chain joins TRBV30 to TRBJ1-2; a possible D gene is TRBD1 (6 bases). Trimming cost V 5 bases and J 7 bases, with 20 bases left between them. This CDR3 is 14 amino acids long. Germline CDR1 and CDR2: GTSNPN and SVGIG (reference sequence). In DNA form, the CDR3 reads TGTGCCTGGTGCCCGTTGGTGGGGGCCAGTGGCTACACCTTC. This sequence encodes CAWCPLVGASGYTF.

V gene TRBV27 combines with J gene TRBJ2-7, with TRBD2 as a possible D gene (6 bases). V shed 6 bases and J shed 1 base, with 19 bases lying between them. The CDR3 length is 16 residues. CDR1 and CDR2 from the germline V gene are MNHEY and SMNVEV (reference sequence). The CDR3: CASSLGGSGLSYEQYF. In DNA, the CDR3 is TGTGCCAGCAGCTTGGGGGGTAGCGGCTTATCCTACGAGCAGTACTTC.